The next 3 T cell receptor beta chains were all read from a single sample in a study of blood T cell repertoires in COVID-19. The table came from immunoSEQ multiplex PCR; TCRdb's copy has only in-frame clones and leaves some out. The data show 270,000 or so clones, roughly 89% seen once. The sample was peripheral blood. Every receptor here comes from a middle-aged woman who had recovered from COVID-19.

V usage is TRBV28 and J usage is TRBJ2-1, with D possibly being TRBD2 (6 bases). This CDR3 comprises 13 residues. V lost 10 bases to trimming and J lost 8 bases, with 18 bases between them. Per the germline V gene, CDR1 is MDHEN and CDR2 is SYDVKM. CDR3 sequence reads: CAIQGGGADEQFF. CDR3 nucleotide sequence: TGTGCCATCCAGGGTGGCGGGGCGGATGAGCAGTTCTTC.

The chain has TRBV4-3 and TRBJ2-3; 14 positions match TRBD2. The CDR3 runs 18 residues. Germline values: CDR1 LGHNA, CDR2 YSLEER. J lost 1 base, V lost 1 base, and 4 bases had no gene match. CDR3 coding DNA: TGCGCCAGCAGCCAAGTGAGGGGACTAGCGGGGGGCACAGATACGCAGTATTTT. Its translation is CASSQVRGLAGGTDTQYF.

The V and J genes are TRBV5-4 and TRBJ1-1; D perhaps matches TRBD1 (6 bases). V lost 1 base, J lost 2 bases, and 9 bases lay in between. This CDR3 has 14 residues. The germline V gene encodes CDR1 SGHNT and CDR2 YYREEE (reference sequence). The CDR3 spells CASSLKGQNTEAFF. The CDR3 nucleotides are TGTGCCAGCAGCTTGAAGGGACAAAACACTGAAGCTTTCTTT.